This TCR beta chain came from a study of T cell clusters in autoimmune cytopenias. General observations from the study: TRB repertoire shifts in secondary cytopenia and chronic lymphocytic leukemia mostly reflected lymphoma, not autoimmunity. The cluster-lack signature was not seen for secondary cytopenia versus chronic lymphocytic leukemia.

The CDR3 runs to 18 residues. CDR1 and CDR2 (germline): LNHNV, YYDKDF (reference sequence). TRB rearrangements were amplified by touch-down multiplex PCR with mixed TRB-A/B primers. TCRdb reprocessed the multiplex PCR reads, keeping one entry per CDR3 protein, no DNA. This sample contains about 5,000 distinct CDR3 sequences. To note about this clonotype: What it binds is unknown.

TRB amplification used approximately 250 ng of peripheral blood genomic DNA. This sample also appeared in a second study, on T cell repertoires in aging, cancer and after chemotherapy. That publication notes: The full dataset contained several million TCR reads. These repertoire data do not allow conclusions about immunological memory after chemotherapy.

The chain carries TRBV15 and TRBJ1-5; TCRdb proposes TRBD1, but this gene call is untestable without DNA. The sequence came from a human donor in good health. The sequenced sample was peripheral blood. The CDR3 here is CATSREGAVQANNQPQHF.